Below are 27 T cell receptor beta chains sequenced from a single sample in a study of shared clonotypes between healthy human individuals (TCRdb year 2020). The method was the immunoSEQ multiplex PCR assay. TCRdb retrieved this table from immuneACCESS and kept in-frame rearrangements only. Not all clones are present; in checked studies, unresolved V genes account for under half, and no reason is known for the remainder. The sample profile shows approximately 2.4 million clones; around 95% of them were found once. More than 0.1% of the sample rests with the top ten. Sequenced input: naive CD4+ T cells sorted from blood. In light of the paper, this sample's cell subset or site label describes: CD45RA+ positively selected. The receptors shown here come from a man younger than 35 in good health.

The gene calls are TRBV28 and TRBJ1-4; tentative D call: TRBD1 (5 bases). The germline V gene encodes CDR1 MDHEN and CDR2 SYDVKM. Trimming cost V 4 bases and J 3 bases, with 12 bases left between them. This CDR3 is built from 15 residues. CDR3 sequence: CASSSSGWANEKLFF. CDR3 DNA: TGTGCCAGCAGTTCCTCAGGGTGGGCTAATGAAAAACTGTTTTTT.

The CDR3 sequence: CASSQVQSTGGSNQPQHF. DNA of the CDR3: TGCGCCAGCAGCCAAGTGCAGTCTACAGGGGGTAGCAATCAGCCCCAGCATTTT. This chain connects TRBV4-1 to TRBJ1-5; 8 nucleotides agree with TRBD1. J was trimmed by 0 bases and V by 1 base; bases with no gene match: 8. The CDR3 runs to 18 residues. Germline CDR1 and CDR2: MGHRA and YSYEKL.

The J gene is TRBJ2-7, the V gene TRBV10-3; possibly TRBD1 for D (5 bases). V was cut by 3 bases and J by 7 bases, with 10 bases left in between. This CDR3 is built from 12 residues. Germline CDR1 reads ENHRY; CDR2 reads SYGVKD. CDR3 nucleotide sequence: TGTGCCATCAGTGACAGCCAGGGAGAGCAGTACTTC. Translated, it gives CAISDSQGEQYF.

The rearrangement joins TRBV6-1 to TRBJ1-1, with D possibly being TRBD1 (6 bases). Germline assignment: CDR1 MNHNS and CDR2 SASEGT. Trimming pared 6 bases from V and 1 base from J, leaving 15 bases between. The CDR3 totals 15 residues. CDR3 loop: CASSEYPRGNTEAFF. Here the CDR3 DNA reads TGTGCCAGCAGCGAATACCCCAGGGGGAACACTGAAGCTTTCTTT.

This chain links TRBV15 with TRBJ2-7, with TRBD1 matching 7 bases. The germline V gene has CDR1 LNHNV and CDR2 YYDKDF (reference sequence). The ends lost 0 bases at V and 3 bases at J; junction bases unmatched: 5. This CDR3 spans 15 amino acids. The CDR3 nucleotides read TGTGCCACCAGCAGAGACAGGGGGTCGCTCTACGAGCAGTACTTC. Translated, it gives CATSRDRGSLYEQYF.

Only one count was recorded for this clone. The chain is built from TRBV6-1 and TRBJ2-5; a weak D match, TRBD1 (6 bases). CDR1 is MNHNS and CDR2 is SASEGT in the germline V gene. Deletions cut 0 bases from V and 2 bases from J, with 10 bases between. The CDR3 covers 15 residues. The CDR3 is CASSEAPGQQETQYF. CDR3 nucleotides: TGTGCCAGCAGTGAAGCACCGGGACAACAAGAGACCCAGTACTTC.

To note about this clone: At the DNA level, this CDR3 is encoded by other sequences in the same sample as well. This chain connects TRBV18 to TRBJ2-5, with TRBD2 as a possible D gene (6 bases). This CDR3 region has 13 residues. CDR1 and CDR2 from the germline V gene are KGHSH and LQKENI. Trimming left V 6 bases short and J 2 bases short, with 10 bases between. The CDR3 DNA reads as TGTGCCAGCTCTCCCGCGGGACAAGAGACCCAGTACTTC. Translation: CASSPAGQETQYF.

This chain uses TRBV7-6 with TRBJ1-1, with 9 bases fitting TRBD1. Germline V gene data show CDR1 as SGHVS and CDR2 as FNYEAQ. CDR3 length: 14 amino acids. V trimming: 5 bases; J trimming: 5 bases; junction bases outside the gene matches: 6. CDR3 coding DNA: TGTGCCAGCAGCCTAGGACAGGGGAAGACTGAAGCTTTCTTT. Its protein is CASSLGQGKTEAFF.

The gene calls are TRBV18 and TRBJ2-5; TRBD2 agrees at 7 bases. Trimming took 10 bases from V and 3 from J; bases not matched to a gene: 17. Germline CDR1 and CDR2: KGHSH and LQKENI. The length of the CDR3 is 16 residues. The CDR3: CATIPEASGPKETQYF. The CDR3 bases are TGTGCCACCATTCCAGAGGCTAGCGGACCGAAAGAGACCCAGTACTTC.

This clone was recorded a few times. The chain has TRBV30 and TRBJ2-1; D is ambiguous. From germline, CDR1 is GTSNPN and CDR2 SVGIG (reference sequence). CDR3 length: 12 residues. V lost 6 bases, J lost 0 bases, and 6 bases lay in between. The CDR3 spells CACRFSYNEQFF. DNA for the CDR3: TGTGCCTGTAGGTTCTCCTACAATGAGCAGTTCTTC.

As DNA, the CDR3 is TGTGCCAGCAGTGAAGGCCAGACAGGCTCCTATGGCTACACCTTC. Its translation is CASSEGQTGSYGYTF. J is TRBJ1-2 and V is TRBV6-1; weak D call: TRBD1 (6 bases). The CDR3 loop spans 15 amino acids. Germline CDR1 is MNHNS and CDR2 is SASEGT. The germline V and J ends were trimmed by 1 base and 4 bases, with 13 bases remaining between them.

J is TRBJ2-7 and V is TRBV7-3; D might be TRBD2 (5 bases). The V end lost 5 bases, the J end lost 7 bases, and 15 bases lay between the germline ends. The CDR3 is 13 amino acids. CDR1 SGHTA and CDR2 FQGTGA come from the germline V gene. The CDR3 here is CASSPSRGTEQYF. CDR3 nucleotide sequence: TGTGCCAGCAGCCCCTCTCGGGGAACGGAGCAGTACTTC.

This chain's CDR3 is CASSETGGGQPQHF. The CDR3 nucleotides are TGTGCCAGCAGTGAGACAGGGGGGGGCCAGCCCCAGCATTTT. The chain uses TRBV6-1 and TRBJ1-5; 9 bases are a match to TRBD1. Germline values: CDR1 MNHNS, CDR2 SASEGT. The CDR3 runs to 14 residues. With V trimmed by 3 bases and J by 7 bases, 4 bases remained unmatched.

The V and J genes are TRBV10-2 and TRBJ1-2; 7 bases align to TRBD1. The V and J ends lost 4 bases and 6 bases, in that order; junction bases with no gene match: 11. The CDR3 contains 15 residues. Germline V gives CDR1 WSHSY, CDR2 SAAADI. CDR3: CASSGKRDRDDGYTF. In DNA, the CDR3 is TGCGCCAGCAGTGGGAAACGAGACAGGGATGATGGCTACACCTTC.

J is TRBJ2-1 and V is TRBV10-3; no reliable D call. This CDR3 has 11 amino acids. Deletions cut 4 bases from V and 5 bases from J, with 3 bases between. Germline V gene lookup returns CDR1 ENHRY and CDR2 SYGVKD. The CDR3 region has the DNA TGTGCCATCAGTGTTAACAATGAGCAGTTCTTC. Protein sequence: CAISVNNEQFF.

This clone showed up just once. The gene calls are TRBV10-3 and TRBJ2-5, with D perhaps matching TRBD2 (6 bases). V shed 4 bases and J shed 5 bases, with 11 bases lying between them. The CDR3 is made up of 13 amino acids. Germline CDR1 reads ENHRY; CDR2 reads SYGVKD. CDR3 DNA: TGTGCCATCAGTGGAACGGGGGACGAGACCCAGTACTTC. The encoded protein is CAISGTGDETQYF.

V gene TRBV28 combines with J gene TRBJ2-7; D gene unclear. Germline V gives CDR1 MDHEN, CDR2 SYDVKM. V was cut by 4 bases and J by 1 base, with 11 bases left in between. The CDR3 covers 14 residues. CDR3 loop: CASSSERLSYEQYF. For the CDR3, the DNA is TGTGCCAGCAGTTCAGAACGGCTGTCCTACGAGCAGTACTTC.

The chain employs TRBV29-1 and TRBJ2-1; D possibly corresponds to TRBD1 (5 bases). Germline-derived CDR1 and CDR2 are SQVTM and ANQGSEA. The germline V and J ends were trimmed by 6 bases and 2 bases, with 8 bases remaining between them. The CDR3 is 12 amino acids. DNA of the CDR3: TGCAGCGTAGACAGAACCTACAATGAGCAGTTCTTC. Its protein product is CSVDRTYNEQFF.

V usage is TRBV11-2 and J usage is TRBJ2-5; possibly TRBD2 for D (5 bases). Germline CDR1 SGHAT, CDR2 FQNNGV. V was trimmed by 2 bases and J by 4 bases, leaving 14 bases between them. The CDR3 is 15 amino acids. In DNA, the CDR3 is TGTGCCAGCAGCTTACTAGCTATCTTGCGAGAGACCCAGTACTTC. Amino acids: CASSLLAILRETQYF. Full variable domain (missing parts from reference TRBV11-2 and TRBJ2-5): EAGVAQSPRYKIIEKRQSVAFWCNPISGHATLYWYQQILGQGPKLLIQFQNNGVVDDSQLPKDRFSAERLKGVDSTLKIQPAKLEDSAVYLCASSLLAILRETQYFGPGTRLLVL.

This clone came up once. The chain has TRBV9 and TRBJ2-7; tentative D call: TRBD1 (6 bases). The CDR3 loop spans 15 amino acids. Germline-derived CDR1 and CDR2 are SGDLS and YYNGEE. The ends were cut back, 0 bases at V and 2 bases at J, with 12 bases in the middle. The CDR3 DNA is TGTGCCAGCAGCGTAGCTGGGAACAGGGCCTACGAGCAGTACTTC. This codes for CASSVAGNRAYEQYF.

This clone was observed once. The same CDR3 can be traced to other DNA sequences in this sample. The gene calls are TRBV18 and TRBJ2-5, with a tentative D call TRBD1 (6 bases). The V end lost 3 bases, the J end lost 5 bases, and 13 bases lay between the germline ends. There are 14 residues in the CDR3. Per germline, CDR1 KGHSH and CDR2 LQKENI. The DNA of the CDR3 is TGTGCCAGCTCACCTTCCCAGGGGCGGGAGACCCAGTACTTC. Protein sequence: CASSPSQGRETQYF.

V is TRBV19 and J is TRBJ2-6; TRBD1 might be the D (6 bases). In germline, CDR1 is LNHDA, CDR2 SQIVND (reference sequence). Trimming removed 3 bases from V and 3 bases from J, with 12 bases in between. The length of the CDR3 is 16 residues. The CDR3 DNA follows: TGTGCCAGTAGTATCGGCGTAGGGGGTGGGGCCAACGTCCTGACTTTC. Its translation is CASSIGVGGGANVLTF.

V and J are TRBV30 and TRBJ1-2, with D maybe TRBD1 (6 bases). This CDR3 is 13 amino acids long. CDR1 and CDR2 (germline): GTSNPN, SVGIG (reference sequence). Between the trimmed V and J ends, which lost 1 base and 8 bases, there was a span of 14 bases. CDR3 residues: CAWSEREGQGYTF. The CDR3 DNA reads as TGTGCCTGGAGTGAGAGGGAGGGACAAGGCTACACCTTC. The entire variable domain, with the rest obtained from reference TRBV30 and TRBJ1-2, is as follows: SQTIHQWPATLVQPVGSPLSLECTVEGTSNPNLYWYRQAAGRGLQLLFYSVGIGQISSEVPQNLSASRPQDRQFILSSKKLLLSDSGFYLCAWSEREGQGYTFGSGTRLTVV.

The chain is built from TRBV11-3 and TRBJ1-2; unclear D gene. Germline-derived CDR1 and CDR2 are SGHNT and YENEEA. CDR3 length: 12 residues. V lost 1 base and J 4 bases, leaving 4 bases between the germline ends. The CDR3 bases are TGTGCCAGCAGCTTAGGCAGCTATGGCTACACCTTC. It is translated as CASSLGSYGYTF. Supplemented by reference TRBV11-3 and TRBJ1-2, the full variable domain reads EAGVVQSPRYKIIEKKQPVAFWCNPISGHNTLYWYLQNLGQGPELLIRYENEEAVDDSQLPKDRFSAERLKGVDSTLKIQPAELGDSAVYLCASSLGSYGYTFGSGTRLTVV.

The chain couples TRBV5-1 to TRBJ2-7; 9 bases map to TRBD1. Per the germline V gene, CDR1 is SGHRS and CDR2 is YFSETQ. Germline trimming cut 4 bases from V and 5 bases from J; bases unmatched to any gene: 7. This CDR3 comprises 14 residues. The CDR3 here is CASSRDRGDDEQYF. The CDR3 bases are TGCGCCAGCAGCCGCGACAGGGGGGACGACGAGCAGTACTTC. The full variable domain, its missing parts supplied by reference TRBV5-1 and TRBJ2-7, is KAGVTQTPRYLIKTRGQQVTLSCSPISGHRSVSWYQQTPGQGLQFLFEYFSETQRNKGNFPGRFSGRQFSNSRSEMNVSTLELGDSALYLCASSRDRGDDEQYFGPGTRLTVT.

V is TRBV5-6 and J is TRBJ1-1, with D maybe TRBD1 (5 bases). The CDR3 is made up of 13 amino acids. Germline V CDR1 and CDR2: SGHDT, YYEEEE. Between the trimmed V and J ends, which lost 1 base and 4 bases, there was a span of 8 bases. CDR3 sequence: CASSLWGGTEAFF. Written as DNA, the CDR3 is TGTGCCAGCAGCTTGTGGGGGGGCACTGAAGCTTTCTTT.

This chain uses TRBV6-6 with TRBJ1-1, with D uncertain. This CDR3 has 14 residues. V gave up 6 bases and J gave up 1 base, with 12 bases separating them. From germline, CDR1 is MNHNY and CDR2 SVGAGI (reference sequence). This CDR3 is CASSPPVGNTEAFF. In DNA, the CDR3 is TGTGCCAGCAGCCCCCCCGTCGGGAACACTGAAGCTTTCTTT.